The 18 T cell receptor beta chains given below trace back to one sample, sequenced in a study of cytomegalovirus exposure and HLA in healthy donors. PCR used 60 Vbeta primers and 13 Jbeta primers. Assay used: immunoSEQ multiplex PCR; TCRdb lists only in-frame clones, some missing. Here the sample spans about 100,000 clones, about 80% being singletons. The sample consisted of PBMCs. These receptors were collected from a man aged 35-49 years in good health and CMV-seropositive.

The chain recombines TRBV6-9 with TRBJ1-2; D gene uncertain. Deletions cut 5 bases from V and 4 bases from J, with 11 bases between. The CDR3 consists of 13 residues. Germline V lookup: CDR1 MNHGY, CDR2 SVAAGI. CDR3 DNA sequence: TGTGCCAGCAGTGCCGGGAACGGCTATGGCTACACCTTC. It yields the protein CASSAGNGYGYTF.

The rearrangement joins TRBV5-6 to TRBJ2-5; D unresolved. V was shortened by 4 bases and J by 5 bases, with 21 bases between the two germline ends. In germline, CDR1 is SGHDT, CDR2 YYEEEE. The CDR3 extends over 16 amino acids. The CDR3: CASSPRLEFFKETQYF. CDR3 bases: TGTGCCAGCAGCCCCCGGCTAGAGTTCTTTAAGGAGACCCAGTACTTC.

This rearrangement joins TRBV7-9 to TRBJ2-1, with TRBD2 identical over 9 bases. The CDR3 extends over 16 amino acids. Germline CDR1 is SEHNR and CDR2 is FQNEAQ (reference sequence). V lost 6 bases and J lost 5; bases outside the gene matches: 11. CDR3 in DNA: TGTGCCAGCAGTTTCGACTTAGCGGGAGAGGACAATGAGCAGTTCTTC. Encoded protein: CASSFDLAGEDNEQFF.

The rearrangement uses TRBV6-1 and TRBJ1-1; the D gene is possibly TRBD1 (5 bases). Germline-derived CDR1 and CDR2 are MNHNS and SASEGT. Trimming removed 5 bases from V and 0 bases from J, with 13 bases in between. The CDR3 runs to 15 residues. For the CDR3, the DNA is TGTGCCAGCAGTACCCAACGGGGGATGAACACTGAAGCTTTCTTT. Protein sequence: CASSTQRGMNTEAFF.

CDR3 nucleotides: TGTGCCAGCAAGTACCGGGACTACACAGATACGCAGTATTTT. As protein: CASKYRDYTDTQYF. V gene TRBV2 combines with J gene TRBJ2-3; 7 nucleotides agree with TRBD2. CDR1 and CDR2 from the germline V gene are SNHLY and FYNNEI. The CDR3 runs 14 residues. V shed 7 bases, J shed 2 bases, and the junction held 6 bases outside the gene matches.

This clone was observed a handful of times. Compared with germline, one end of the junction differs, possibly owing to a read error. The rearrangement joins TRBV7-7 to TRBJ2-2; D is ambiguous. CDR1 is SSHAT, CDR2 FNYEAQ, per germline (reference sequence). The CDR3 consists of 15 residues. CDR3 protein: CASSLVQSNTGELFF. Written as DNA, the CDR3 is TGTGCTAGCAGCTTAGTACAGAGCAACACCGGGGAGCTGTTTTTT.

A few counts support this clone. In nucleotides, the CDR3 is TGTGCCAGCAGCCTACAGGGGGCGGTTGGAGAGACCCAGTACTTC. Its protein is CASSLQGAVGETQYF. This chain joins TRBV6-5 and TRBJ2-5; 9 bases map to TRBD1. V shed 6 bases and J 4 bases; nucleotides not matched to a gene: 9. The CDR3 is 15 residues long. Germline values: CDR1 MNHEY, CDR2 SVGAGI.

This clone came up a few times. The gene calls are TRBV28 and TRBJ1-2, with TRBD1 matching 7 bases. CDR3 length: 16 amino acids. Germline lookup yields CDR1 MDHEN and CDR2 SYDVKM. Trimming at V came to 10 bases and at J to 2 bases, leaving 16 bases not matched to a gene. CDR3 sequence (DNA): TGTGCCACGGGTGCGGGACAGCTAACAAAAAACTATGGCTACACCTTC. Protein sequence: CATGAGQLTKNYGYTF.

This clone has a handful of counts. The V and J genes are TRBV9 and TRBJ1-2, with TRBD1 matching over 7 bases. This CDR3 comprises 16 residues. V dropped 0 bases and J dropped 2; count of bases not matched to a gene: 7. Germline values: CDR1 SGDLS, CDR2 YYNGEE. CDR3 nucleotides: TGTGCCAGCAGCGTAGGGGACAGCGGCCTGAACTATGGCTACACCTTC. It encodes CASSVGDSGLNYGYTF.

The chain couples TRBV7-9 to TRBJ2-1; D unclear. The germline V gene has CDR1 SEHNR and CDR2 FQNEAQ (reference sequence). The germline V and J ends were trimmed by 5 bases and 1 base, with 21 bases remaining between them. The CDR3 runs to 18 residues. CDR3 sequence reads: CASSIRSSRSRSYNEQFF. For the CDR3, the DNA is TGTGCCAGCAGCATAAGGTCGTCGAGATCGAGGTCCTACAATGAGCAGTTCTTC.

The V gene is TRBV5-6, the J gene TRBJ1-3, with D unresolved. This CDR3 comprises 13 residues. The V gene lost 2 bases and the J gene lost 4 bases, with 7 bases spanning the gap. In germline, CDR1 is SGHDT, CDR2 YYEEEE. CDR3 loop: CASSFAKGNTIYF. CDR3 nucleotides: TGTGCCAGCAGCTTTGCGAAAGGAAACACCATATATTTT.

The chain joins TRBV7-8 to TRBJ1-4; D gene unclear. CDR3 size: 14 residues. V lost 3 bases, J lost 0 bases, and 5 bases lay in between. Germline assignment: CDR1 SGHVS and CDR2 FQNEAQ. The CDR3 sequence is CASSFPATNEKLFF. The CDR3 DNA reads as TGTGCCAGCAGCTTCCCGGCAACTAATGAAAAACTGTTTTTT.

The V gene is TRBV28, the J gene TRBJ2-3, with 10 bases lining up with TRBD2. The CDR3 covers 15 residues. V lost 4 bases and J lost 4; bases outside the gene matches: 5. CDR1 is MDHEN and CDR2 is SYDVKM in the germline V gene. CDR3 DNA sequence: TGTGCCAGCAGTTCTCCGGGACTAGCGCCAGATACGCAGTATTTT. This encodes CASSSPGLAPDTQYF.

The J gene is TRBJ2-5, the V gene TRBV6-1, with a possible D match to TRBD1 (9 bases). CDR1 MNHNS and CDR2 SASEGT come from the germline V gene. This CDR3 has 19 amino acids. Trimming pared 4 bases from V and 4 bases from J, leaving 28 bases between. CDR3 protein: CASSVQGAHQRERRETQYF. CDR3 nucleotides: TGTGCCAGCAGTGTACAGGGGGCCCATCAGCGGGAGAGACGAGAGACCCAGTACTTC.

The chain couples TRBV9 to TRBJ2-5; D uncertain. Trimming left V 0 bases short and J 5 bases short, with 11 bases between. CDR1 is SGDLS, CDR2 YYNGEE, per germline. The CDR3 runs to 14 residues. CDR3 protein: CASSVGRRLETQYF. As DNA, the CDR3 is TGTGCCAGCAGCGTAGGAAGGCGGCTGGAGACCCAGTACTTC.

This clone turned up a few times. Likely a read error: the CDR3 ends without its conserved phenylalanine or tryptophan. The chain has TRBV7-2 and TRBJ1-2; D may be TRBD1 (6 bases). The CDR3 covers 14 residues. V lost 3 bases to trimming and J lost 11 bases, with 19 bases between them. Germline CDR1 and CDR2: SGHTA and FQGNSA. The CDR3 sequence: CASSFADSQVVYTL. The CDR3 region has the DNA TGTGCCAGCAGCTTCGCGGACAGCCAGGTTGTGTACACCCTC.

About this clone: One end of the junction fails to match germline, which may point to a read error. The chain carries TRBV7-7 and TRBJ2-2; tentative D call: TRBD1 (5 bases). The germline V gene has CDR1 SSHAT and CDR2 FNYEAQ (reference sequence). The CDR3 runs to 12 residues. This chain's CDR3 is CASSTRTGELFF. In DNA, the CDR3 is TGTGCTAGCAGCACCCGGACAGGGGAGCTGTTTTTT.

This clone was seen a few times. V gene TRBV18 combines with J gene TRBJ2-7; D is ambiguous. The CDR3 covers 12 residues. Germline assignment: CDR1 KGHSH and CDR2 LQKENI. V shed 2 bases and J shed 6 bases, with 8 bases lying between them. CDR3: CASSPGDREQYF. Here the CDR3 DNA reads TGTGCCAGCTCACCAGGAGATCGCGAGCAGTACTTC.